The 28 T cell receptor beta chains reported below all come from one sample, sequenced in a study of CD8+CD57+ T cells in acquired aplastic anemia. An expansion of CD8+CD57+ cells by flow cytometry had been shown in patients chosen for sequencing. Genomic DNA constituted the template upon which TCR beta VDJ and CDR3 profiling was performed. TCRdb ran MiXCR on the reads and lists one entry per CDR3 protein. The sample has 260,000 or so distinct CDR3 sequences, approximately 45% seen once. Source material: sorted CD4+, CD8+, or CD8+CD57+ T cells (not recorded which) from PBMCs. These receptor sequences come from a human donor with aplastic anemia.

This clonotype has at least ten counts. This sequence joins TRBV10-2 and TRBJ1-1; D unresolved. In germline, CDR1 is WSHSY, CDR2 SAAADI. Trimming removed 4 bases from V and 1 base from J, with 7 bases in between. This CDR3 is built from 13 residues. The CDR3 protein is CASSVRENTEAFF. The CDR3 DNA follows: TGCGCCAGCAGTGTCCGGGAGAACACTGAAGCTTTCTTT.

This clonotype was observed at least ten times. The rearrangement uses TRBV9 and TRBJ1-3; D possibly corresponds to TRBD1 (5 bases). The CDR3 has 13 residues. Germline CDR1 SGDLS, CDR2 YYNGEE. Between the trimmed V and J ends, which lost 3 bases and 3 bases, there was a span of 7 bases. The CDR3 sequence: CASSDDSGNTIYF. The CDR3 bases are TGTGCCAGCAGCGACGACAGTGGAAACACCATATATTTT.

Ten or more counts support this clonotype. V gene TRBV10-1 combines with J gene TRBJ2-3, with 8 nucleotides matching TRBD2. V gave up 2 bases and J gave up 3 bases; unmatched junction bases: 7. CDR1 is WNHNN, CDR2 SYGVQD, per germline (reference sequence). The CDR3 has 16 amino acids. CDR3 nucleotide sequence: TGCGCCAGCAGTGAGGCCCCAGCGGGAGCGACAGATACGCAGTATTTT. This codes for CASSEAPAGATDTQYF.

A few counts support this clonotype. V usage is TRBV28 and J usage is TRBJ2-7; 10 positions agree with TRBD1. CDR3 length: 15 residues. With V trimmed by 5 bases and J by 0 bases, 4 bases remained unmatched. The germline CDR1 and CDR2 sequences are MDHEN and SYDVKM. CDR3 DNA: TGTGCCAGCAGTATCAGACAGGGGGCCTCCTACGAGCAGTACTTC. Translating gives CASSIRQGASYEQYF.

The V gene is TRBV7-6, the J gene TRBJ2-1, with D tentatively TRBD1 (5 bases). The CDR3 has 14 residues. Deletions cut 4 bases from V and 8 bases from J, with 15 bases between. The germline gives CDR1 SGHVS, CDR2 FNYEAQ. In DNA, the CDR3 is TGTGCCAGCAGCTCCGCCCCCCAGGGTCATGAGCAGTTCTTC. This translates into CASSSAPQGHEQFF. Together with reference TRBV7-6 and TRBJ2-1, the CDR3 gives the full variable domain: GAGVSQSPRYKVTKRGQDVALRCDPISGHVSLYWYRQALGQGPEFLTYFNYEAQQDKSGLPNDRFSAERPEGSISTLTIQRTEQRDSAMYRCASSSAPQGHEQFFGPGTRLTVL.

This clonotype was counted between two and nine times. Without the conserved terminal phenylalanine or tryptophan, this CDR3 likely stems from a read error. CDR3 region: CASSEGGGVNREQFL. The CDR3 coding sequence is TGTGCCAGCAGCGAGGGAGGAGGAGTGAACCGTGAGCAGTTCCTC. The J gene is TRBJ2-1, the V gene TRBV9; a weak D match, TRBD2 (6 bases). The CDR3 sequence is 15 residues long. From germline, CDR1 is SGDLS and CDR2 YYNGEE. V was shortened by 3 bases and J by 9 bases, with 19 bases between the two germline ends.

The V gene is TRBV28, the J gene TRBJ1-2; D is unclear. V was cut by 0 bases and J by 8 bases, with 16 bases left in between. CDR1 and CDR2 from the germline V gene are MDHEN and SYDVKM. The CDR3 extends over 15 amino acids. CDR3 in amino acids: CASSLWVLSYWGYTF. The CDR3 DNA reads TGTGCCAGCAGTTTATGGGTGCTATCCTATTGGGGCTACACCTTC.

This clonotype was counted at least ten times. The chain uses TRBV5-1 and TRBJ2-1; a weak D match, TRBD2 (7 bases). The germline V and J ends were trimmed by 7 bases and 4 bases, with 18 bases remaining between them. CDR1 is SGHRS and CDR2 is YFSETQ in the germline V gene. The CDR3 has 15 amino acids. The CDR3 DNA sequence: TGCGCCAGCGTATTGGGGGGGGCGGGGTACAATGAGCAGTTCTTC. Encoded protein: CASVLGGAGYNEQFF.

Concerning this clonotype itself: Germline and junction disagree at one end, which may indicate a read error. The genes are TRBV13 and TRBJ1-2; 9 positions agree with TRBD1. Per the germline V gene, CDR1 is PRHDT and CDR2 is FYEKMQ (reference sequence). The CDR3 sequence is 16 residues long. The CDR3 loop reads CAGSFPDRGGDYGYTF. In DNA form, the CDR3 reads TGTGCCGGCAGCTTTCCGGACAGGGGAGGGGACTATGGCTACACCTTC.

This clonotype was recorded many times. CDR3 residues: CASSHPTGTEAFF. CDR3 bases: TGTGCCAGCAGCCATCCGACAGGCACTGAAGCTTTCTTT. This chain joins TRBV5-8 and TRBJ1-1; D possibly corresponds to TRBD1 (6 bases). The germline V gene encodes CDR1 SGHTS and CDR2 YDEGEE. The germline V and J ends were trimmed by 4 bases and 4 bases, with 11 bases remaining between them. This CDR3 has 13 residues. The full variable domain, with the rest looked up from reference TRBV5-8 and TRBJ1-1, is EAGVTQSPTHLIKTRGQQATLRCSPISGHTSVYWYQQALGLGLQFLLWYDEGEERNRGNFPPRFSGRQFPNYSSELNVNALELEDSALYLCASSHPTGTEAFFGQGTRLTVV.

This rearrangement joins TRBV7-9 to TRBJ1-2, with 8 bases identical to TRBD1. Germline CDR1 SEHNR, CDR2 FQNEAQ (reference sequence). V was clipped by 4 bases and J by 0 bases; unmatched bases: 7. The CDR3 has 16 amino acids. The CDR3 DNA is TGTGCCAGCAGCTCAGGCCGGACAGGGTCTAACTATGGCTACACCTTC. It encodes CASSSGRTGSNYGYTF.

The V call is TRBV20-1, the J call TRBJ2-1; 8 nucleotides align to TRBD1. This CDR3 comprises 15 residues. Looked up from germline, CDR1 is DFQATT and CDR2 is SNEGSKA (reference sequence). V dropped 3 bases and J dropped 5; count of bases not matched to a gene: 9. The CDR3 DNA follows: TGCAGTGCTAGTCAGCCCGGACAGGGTCACAATGAGCAGTTCTTC. Protein product: CSASQPGQGHNEQFF.

This chain connects TRBV20-1 to TRBJ1-1; D not certain. This CDR3 is built from 11 residues. Trimming left V 5 bases short and J 11 bases short, with 15 bases between. Per germline, CDR1 DFQATT and CDR2 SNEGSKA (reference sequence). DNA for the CDR3: TGCAGTGCTTCCCGGGAGGCGTTTGCTTTCTTT. The encoded protein is CSASREAFAFF.

This clonotype was detected many times. The chain couples TRBV6-5 to TRBJ2-7; TRBD2 might be the D (6 bases). V was trimmed by 8 bases and J by 2 bases, leaving 16 bases between them. There are 14 residues in the CDR3. Germline assignment: CDR1 MNHEY and CDR2 SVGAGI. CDR3 loop: CASPYPSVPYEQYF. CDR3 sequence (DNA): TGTGCCAGCCCATATCCTAGCGTTCCCTACGAGCAGTACTTC.

V gene TRBV7-2 combines with J gene TRBJ1-5; a weak D match, TRBD1 (6 bases). The CDR3 is made up of 16 amino acids. V shed 0 bases and J shed 0 bases, with 9 bases lying between them. Germline-derived CDR1 and CDR2 are SGHTA and FQGNSA. CDR3 protein: CASSLATGFSNQPQHF. CDR3 bases: TGTGCCAGCAGCTTAGCGACAGGCTTTAGCAATCAGCCCCAGCATTTT.

The chain carries TRBV9 and TRBJ1-2, with unresolved D. The CDR3 has 14 residues. The V end lost 4 bases, the J end lost 2 bases, and 12 bases lay between the germline ends. The V gene's germline CDR1 is SGDLS and CDR2 YYNGEE. The CDR3 protein is CASSLLNANYGYTF. In DNA form, the CDR3 reads TGTGCCAGCAGCTTATTAAACGCCAACTATGGCTACACCTTC.

This clonotype was seen many times. V usage is TRBV29-1 and J usage is TRBJ2-7; TRBD2 matches 7 bases. After removal of 4 bases from V and 4 bases from J, the junction contained 10 bases not matched to a gene. The CDR3 length is 14 residues. Per the germline V gene, CDR1 is SQVTM and CDR2 is ANQGSEA. CDR3 amino acids: CSVVFGEGGYEQYF. CDR3 in DNA: TGCAGCGTTGTATTCGGGGAGGGAGGATACGAGCAGTACTTC.

At least ten counts were recorded for this clonotype. The rearrangement uses TRBV4-2 and TRBJ2-7, with D possibly being TRBD2 (5 bases). Germline-derived CDR1 and CDR2 are LGHNA and YNFKEQ. CDR3 size: 15 residues. The V and J ends lost 0 bases and 2 bases respectively, with 11 bases between them. CDR3 sequence (DNA): TGTGCCAGCAGCCAAGATCCGACGGAGGCCTACGAGCAGTACTTC. It specifies CASSQDPTEAYEQYF.

This clonotype was recorded many times. V and J are TRBV4-3 and TRBJ2-1; D is unclear. The CDR3 has 15 amino acids. CDR1 LGHNA and CDR2 YSLEER come from the germline V gene. The V end lost 0 bases, the J end lost 6 bases, and 12 bases lay between the germline ends. The CDR3 nucleotides read TGCGCCAGCAGCCAAGAGCGGACGAATGGCAATGAGCAGTTCTTC. This codes for CASSQERTNGNEQFF.

The chain couples TRBV20-1 to TRBJ1-6; 9 bases fit TRBD1. With V trimmed by 2 bases and J by 11 bases, 10 bases remained unmatched. This CDR3 comprises 15 residues. CDR1 DFQATT and CDR2 SNEGSKA come from the germline V gene (reference sequence). CDR3 sequence: CSARPPGQGFAPLHF. In nucleotides, the CDR3 is TGCAGTGCTAGACCTCCGGGACAGGGTTTTGCACCCCTCCACTTT.

In the case of this clonotype: It is likely a read error, because the conserved phenylalanine at the end of the CDR3 is missing. This sequence joins TRBV25-1 and TRBJ2-3, with D unresolved. Germline assignment: CDR1 MGHDK and CDR2 SYGVNS. The length of the CDR3 is 16 residues. V was trimmed by 8 bases and J by 0 bases, leaving 18 bases between them. Here the CDR3 DNA reads TGTGCCAGCGGAAGATCGACTTGGACGAGCACAGATACGCAGTATTCT. Its protein is CASGRSTWTSTDTQYS.

This clonotype was counted ten times or more. The J gene is TRBJ2-4, the V gene TRBV19, with D perhaps matching TRBD2 (5 bases). CDR3 length: 12 amino acids. From germline, CDR1 is LNHDA and CDR2 SQIVND (reference sequence). The ends were cut back, 7 bases at V and 5 bases at J, with 9 bases in the middle. DNA of the CDR3: TGTGCCAGTAAGGACGGGGAAAACATTCAGTACTTC. This sequence encodes CASKDGENIQYF.

V and J are TRBV10-1 and TRBJ2-5; D ambiguous. CDR3 length equals 13 residues. CDR1 WNHNN and CDR2 SYGVQD come from the germline V gene (reference sequence). Trimming shortened V by 3 bases and J by 0 bases, and 5 bases separated the two germline ends. CDR3 residues: CASSDSYQETQYF. The CDR3 DNA reads as TGCGCCAGCAGTGACAGCTACCAAGAGACCCAGTACTTC.

The rearrangement links TRBV24-1 to TRBJ2-5; a weak D match, TRBD2 (6 bases). CDR3 size: 12 residues. The germline gives CDR1 KGHDR, CDR2 SFDVKD. With 2 bases removed from V and 13 bases from J, the gap between germline ends came to 13 bases. This chain's CDR3 is CATSDSFAGLYF. As DNA, the CDR3 is TGTGCCACCAGTGATTCCTTCGCGGGGTTGTACTTC.

This clonotype was found a few times. The V and J genes are TRBV29-1 and TRBJ1-2, with TRBD1 as a possible D gene (5 bases). Deletions cut 7 bases from V and 4 bases from J, with 19 bases between. This CDR3 comprises 14 residues. In germline, CDR1 is SQVTM, CDR2 ANQGSEA. The CDR3 DNA reads TGCAGCGCAGACTTTGGCGGGACTTCCTATGGCTACACCTTC. This sequence encodes CSADFGGTSYGYTF.

The gene calls are TRBV5-1 and TRBJ1-1; unclear D gene. V lost 0 bases and J 6 bases, leaving 12 bases between the germline ends. The CDR3 loop spans 14 amino acids. Germline V gene sequence: CDR1 SGHRS, CDR2 YFSETQ. The CDR3 nucleotides read TGCGCCAGCAGCTTGGGGCAGGAAAGTTCTGAAGCTTTCTTT. Translating gives CASSLGQESSEAFF.

This clonotype was found a few times. This chain joins TRBV30 and TRBJ1-3; a possible D gene is TRBD1 (6 bases). Germline V gives CDR1 GTSNPN, CDR2 SVGIG (reference sequence). The length of the CDR3 is 12 residues. Between the trimmed V and J ends, which lost 6 bases and 4 bases, there was a span of 10 bases. This chain's CDR3 is CACRQAGNTIYF. The DNA for the CDR3 is TGTGCCTGTAGACAGGCGGGAAACACCATATATTTT.

This clonotype has at least ten counts. The rearrangement links TRBV19 to TRBJ2-7; D not certain. The germline V gene encodes CDR1 LNHDA and CDR2 SQIVND (reference sequence). The CDR3 runs to 15 residues. Between the trimmed V and J ends, which lost 2 bases and 3 bases, there was a span of 14 bases. The CDR3 reads CASSIFYQADYEQYF. The CDR3, as DNA: TGTGCCAGTAGTATATTTTACCAGGCAGACTACGAGCAGTACTTC.